The 9 T cell receptor beta chains below all came from one sample that was sequenced in a study of OX40 agonist ivuxolimab in advanced cancers. TCRdb's copy holds only in-frame clones and misses some; the assay was immunoSEQ multiplex PCR. Of more than 45,000 clones listed, 75% to 80% were seen once; the top ten hold 2.6%. The sample here was CD4+ or CD8+ T cells sorted from blood, taken in a trial of the OX40 agonist ivuxolimab. These receptors originate from an adult with an advanced solid tumor such as melanoma, head and neck, liver or kidney cancer.

This clone is categorized as medium-sized. The V call is TRBV7-3, the J call TRBJ2-1, with D perhaps being TRBD1 or TRBD2 (5 bases each). The germline V gene has CDR1 SGHTA and CDR2 FQGTGA. The CDR3 covers 16 residues. V was trimmed by 9 bases and J by 4 bases, leaving 22 bases between them. The CDR3 here is CARTRARGRSYNEQFF. DNA of the CDR3: TGTGCCAGAACGAGAGCACGGGGCCGCTCTTACAATGAGCAGTTCTTC.

J is TRBJ1-1 and V is TRBV28; 8 bases agree with TRBD1. The junction had 9 bases not matched to a gene; V was cut back by 4 bases and J by 5 bases. The CDR3 runs 15 residues. Germline-derived CDR1 and CDR2 are MDHEN and SYDVKM. CDR3 bases: TGTGCCAGCAGTTCTCCCCATCGGACAGGGACTGAAGCTTTCTTT. It yields the protein CASSSPHRTGTEAFF.

V and J are TRBV7-3 and TRBJ2-3; 9 bases align to TRBD2. The CDR3 is 17 amino acids. Germline CDR1 reads SGHTA; CDR2 reads FQGTGA. The V and J ends lost 1 base and 1 base, in that order; junction bases with no gene match: 6. CDR3 protein: CASSLRPSGTGTDTQYF. In DNA form, the CDR3 reads TGTGCCAGCAGCTTAAGACCTAGCGGGACGGGCACAGATACGCAGTATTTT.

This chain links TRBV27 with TRBJ2-3, with 7 bases matching TRBD2. Germline V gene lookup returns CDR1 MNHEY and CDR2 SMNVEV (reference sequence). The V segment lost 3 bases and the J segment 0 bases; nucleotides outside the gene matches: 0. The CDR3 covers 14 residues. The CDR3: CASSLRESTDTQYF. In DNA form, the CDR3 reads TGTGCCAGCAGTTTGCGGGAGAGCACAGATACGCAGTATTTT.

The gene calls are TRBV7-6 and TRBJ1-1; D perhaps matches TRBD1 (5 bases). This CDR3 contains 13 residues. CDR1 and CDR2 from the germline V gene are SGHVS and FNYEAQ. Trimming left V 5 bases short and J 7 bases short, with 14 bases between. Here the CDR3 reads CASSQWEGNEAFF. DNA for the CDR3: TGTGCCAGCAGCCAATGGGAGGGGAATGAAGCTTTCTTT.

The J gene is TRBJ2-7, the V gene TRBV27; 7 bases fit TRBD2. Losses at the gene ends were 2 bases for V and 0 bases for J; bases not matched to a gene: 4. The CDR3 runs to 15 residues. CDR1 is MNHEY, CDR2 SMNVEV, per germline (reference sequence). CDR3 residues: CASSLRLAGSYEQYF. DNA of the CDR3: TGTGCCAGCAGTTTACGACTAGCCGGCTCCTACGAGCAGTACTTC.

This clone was seen once. The chain is built from TRBV7-6 and TRBJ2-1; 9 nucleotides align to TRBD2. V lost 0 bases and J lost 7; bases outside the gene matches: 13. Germline CDR1 and CDR2: SGHVS and FNYEAQ. The CDR3 is 18 residues long. The CDR3 here is CASSLARLAGTKRNEQFF. CDR3 sequence (DNA): TGTGCCAGCAGCTTAGCAAGGCTAGCGGGAACAAAGAGGAATGAGCAGTTCTTC.

The chain has TRBV28 and TRBJ1-2; unclear D gene. The CDR3 length is 13 residues. V was pared by 3 bases and J by 5 bases, with 10 bases between. Germline V gene data show CDR1 as MDHEN and CDR2 as SYDVKM. CDR3 in DNA: TGTGCCAGCAGTTTTCGGAGCCCTTATGGCTACACCTTC. This encodes CASSFRSPYGYTF.

The chain carries TRBV10-1 and TRBJ2-1; D is perhaps TRBD2 (6 bases). This CDR3 region has 14 residues. V was pared by 7 bases and J by 7 bases, with 17 bases between. The germline V gene encodes CDR1 WNHNN and CDR2 SYGVQD (reference sequence). Here the CDR3 DNA reads TGCGCCAGCATGGCGGGGACGAGTCTTAATGAGCAGTTCTTC. This gives the protein CASMAGTSLNEQFF.